Presented here are 10 T cell receptor beta chains from one specimen sequenced in a study of cytomegalovirus exposure and HLA in healthy donors (dated by TCRdb to 2017 to 2019). Libraries were constructed by the immunoSEQ multiplex PCR assay. A mixture of 60 forward primers for TCR Vbeta segments and 13 reverse primers for TCR Jbeta segments was used in the multiplex PCR. Imported from immuneACCESS, the table was reduced by TCRdb to in-frame sequences with V and J called. These copies leave out some clones; in studies compared against another copy, an unresolved V gene accounts for under half, and the cause of the remainder is not known. The sample table records tens of thousands of clones. More than 2% of the sample lies in the top ten. The sample taken for sequencing was PBMCs. The receptors shown here come from a young woman in good health and CMV-seronegative.

The chain employs TRBV29-1 and TRBJ2-5; D possibly corresponds to TRBD2 (6 bases). Trimming removed 6 bases from V and 11 bases from J, with 28 bases in between. The CDR3 extends over 15 amino acids. CDR1 is SQVTM and CDR2 is ANQGSEA in the germline V gene. The CDR3 nucleotides are TGCAGCGTCGGAGAGGGGAGACAGACCTCGGGGGAGCAGTACTTC. Translated: CSVGEGRQTSGEQYF.

The J gene is TRBJ2-2, the V gene TRBV19, with TRBD1 matching 7 bases. The germline V gene has CDR1 LNHDA and CDR2 SQIVND (reference sequence). The CDR3 spans 14 residues. V lost 5 bases to trimming and J lost 6 bases; unmatched junction nucleotides: 6. This chain's CDR3 is CASSPTGAAGELFF. DNA of the CDR3: TGTGCCAGTAGTCCCACAGGGGCCGCCGGGGAGCTGTTTTTT.

This chain links TRBV19 with TRBJ2-5; D may be TRBD2 (7 bases). V lost 7 bases and J 4 bases, leaving 16 bases between the germline ends. The CDR3 is 14 amino acids. CDR1 and CDR2 (germline): LNHDA, SQIVND (reference sequence). The CDR3 DNA is TGTGCCAGTAAGGGAGGGGGGGCCGGAGAGACCCAGTACTTC. The encoded protein is CASKGGGAGETQYF.

This sequence joins TRBV28 and TRBJ1-5; TRBD1 might be the D (5 bases). CDR3 length equals 12 residues. Per germline, CDR1 MDHEN and CDR2 SYDVKM. V was shortened by 1 base and J by 10 bases, with 8 bases between the two germline ends. In DNA, the CDR3 is TGTGCCAGCAGTTTATCCAGGGTTCCCCAGCATTTT. Amino acid sequence: CASSLSRVPQHF.

The chain carries TRBV7-2 and TRBJ1-2, with 10 bases lining up with TRBD1. Germline-derived CDR1 and CDR2 are SGHTA and FQGNSA. There are 15 residues in the CDR3. Unmatched junction bases numbered 6, after V lost 5 bases and J lost 3 bases. CDR3 bases: TGTGCCAGCAGCGCGACAGGGGGCTATGACTATGGCTACACCTTC. This codes for CASSATGGYDYGYTF.

The chain couples TRBV7-2 to TRBJ2-4; 7 nucleotides align to TRBD2. The CDR3 consists of 15 residues. V was clipped by 1 base and J by 7 bases; unmatched bases: 7. Germline V CDR1 and CDR2: SGHTA, FQGNSA. The CDR3 nucleotides are TGTGCCAGCAGCTTAGACGCGGGGGAAAATAACATTCAGTACTTC. Translating gives CASSLDAGENNIQYF.

The CDR3 DNA reads TGTGCCAGTATTCCCCGGGGCGGGGGTAATCAGCCCCAGCATTTT. It encodes CASIPRGGGNQPQHF. The V and J genes are TRBV19 and TRBJ1-5; a possible D gene is TRBD1 (5 bases). Between the trimmed V and J ends, which lost 7 bases and 4 bases, there was a span of 17 bases. There are 15 residues in the CDR3. Germline CDR1 and CDR2: LNHDA and SQIVND (reference sequence).

The V and J genes are TRBV28 and TRBJ1-1; tentative D call: TRBD1 (5 bases). Trimming shortened V by 6 bases and J by 2 bases, and 19 bases separated the two germline ends. Germline V CDR1 and CDR2: MDHEN, SYDVKM. The CDR3 runs to 16 residues. CDR3 coding DNA: TGTGCCAGCAGACCAGCCGCAGGGAATTCCAACACTGAAGCTTTCTTT. It yields the protein CASRPAAGNSNTEAFF.

The chain links TRBV27 to TRBJ2-2, with 7 bases aligning to TRBD2. Germline-derived CDR1 and CDR2 are MNHEY and SMNVEV (reference sequence). The CDR3 spans 15 residues. The junction had 5 bases not matched to a gene; V was cut back by 5 bases and J by 2 bases. For the CDR3, the DNA is TGTGCCAGCAGTCCCAAGCGGGGTAACACCGGGGAGCTGTTTTTT. It translates to CASSPKRGNTGELFF.

The chain joins TRBV28 to TRBJ1-6, with D unresolved. The germline CDR1 and CDR2 sequences are MDHEN and SYDVKM. The CDR3 runs 13 residues. V lost 7 bases and J 8 bases, leaving 12 bases between the germline ends. Written as DNA, the CDR3 is TGTGCCAGCACCGATGCCCGGGATTCACCCCTCCACTTT. It specifies CASTDARDSPLHF.